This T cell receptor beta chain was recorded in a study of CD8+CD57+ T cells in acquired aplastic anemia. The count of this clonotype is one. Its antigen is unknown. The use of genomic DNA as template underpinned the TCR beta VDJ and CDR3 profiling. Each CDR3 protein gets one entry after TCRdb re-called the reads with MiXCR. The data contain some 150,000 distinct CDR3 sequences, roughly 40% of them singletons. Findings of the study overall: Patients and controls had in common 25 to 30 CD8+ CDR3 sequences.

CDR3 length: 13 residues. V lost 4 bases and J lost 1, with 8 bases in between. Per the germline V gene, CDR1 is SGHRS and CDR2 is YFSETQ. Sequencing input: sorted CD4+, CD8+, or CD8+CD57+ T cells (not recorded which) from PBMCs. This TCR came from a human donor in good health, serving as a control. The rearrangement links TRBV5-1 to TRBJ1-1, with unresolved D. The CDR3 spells CASSTTANTEAFF. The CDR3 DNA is TGCGCCAGCAGCACAACAGCGAACACTGAAGCTTTCTTT.